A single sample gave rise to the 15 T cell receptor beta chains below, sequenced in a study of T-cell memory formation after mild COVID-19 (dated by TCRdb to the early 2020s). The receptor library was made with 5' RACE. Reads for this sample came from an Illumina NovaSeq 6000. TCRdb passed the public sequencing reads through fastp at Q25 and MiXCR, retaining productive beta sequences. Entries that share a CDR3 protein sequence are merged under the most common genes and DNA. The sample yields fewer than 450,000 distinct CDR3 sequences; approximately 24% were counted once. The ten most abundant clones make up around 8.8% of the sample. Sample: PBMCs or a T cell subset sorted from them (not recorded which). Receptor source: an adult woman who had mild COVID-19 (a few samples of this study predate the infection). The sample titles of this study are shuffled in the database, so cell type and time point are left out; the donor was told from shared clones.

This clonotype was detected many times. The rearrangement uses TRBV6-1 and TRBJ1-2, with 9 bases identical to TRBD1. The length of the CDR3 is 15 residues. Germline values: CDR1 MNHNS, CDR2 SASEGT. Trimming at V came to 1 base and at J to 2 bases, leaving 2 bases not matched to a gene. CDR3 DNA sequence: TGTGCCAGCAGTGAAGGACAGGGGGGGAACTATGGCTACACCTTC. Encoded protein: CASSEGQGGNYGYTF.

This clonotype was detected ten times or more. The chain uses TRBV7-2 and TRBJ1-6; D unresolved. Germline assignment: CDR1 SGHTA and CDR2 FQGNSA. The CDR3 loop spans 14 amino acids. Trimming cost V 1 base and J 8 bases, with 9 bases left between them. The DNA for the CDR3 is TGTGCCAGCAGCTTAGTTGGAAGTTATTCACCCCTCCACTTT. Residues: CASSLVGSYSPLHF.

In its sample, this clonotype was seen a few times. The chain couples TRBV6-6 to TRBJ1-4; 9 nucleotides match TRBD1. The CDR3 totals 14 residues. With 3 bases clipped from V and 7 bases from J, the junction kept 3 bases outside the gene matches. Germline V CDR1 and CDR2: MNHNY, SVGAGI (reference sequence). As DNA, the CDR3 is TGTGCCAGCAGTTATTGGGACAGGGCTGAAAAACTGTTTTTT. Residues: CASSYWDRAEKLFF.

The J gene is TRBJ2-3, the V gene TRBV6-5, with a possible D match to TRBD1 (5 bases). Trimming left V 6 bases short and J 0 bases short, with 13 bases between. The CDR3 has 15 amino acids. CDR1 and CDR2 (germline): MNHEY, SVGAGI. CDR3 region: CASSRQTASTDTQYF. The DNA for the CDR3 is TGTGCCAGCAGCCGGCAGACAGCTAGCACAGATACGCAGTATTTT.

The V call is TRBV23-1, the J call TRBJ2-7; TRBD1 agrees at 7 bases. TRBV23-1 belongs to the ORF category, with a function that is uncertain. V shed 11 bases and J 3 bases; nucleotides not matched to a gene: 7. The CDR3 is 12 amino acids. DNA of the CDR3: TGCGCCCGCTGGGACAGAGGCTACGAGCAGTACTTC. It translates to CARWDRGYEQYF.

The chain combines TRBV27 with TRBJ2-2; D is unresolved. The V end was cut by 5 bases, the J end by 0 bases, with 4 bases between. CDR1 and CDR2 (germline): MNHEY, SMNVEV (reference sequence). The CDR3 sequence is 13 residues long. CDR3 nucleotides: TGTGCCAGCAGTCGAGCGAACACCGGGGAGCTGTTTTTT. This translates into CASSRANTGELFF.

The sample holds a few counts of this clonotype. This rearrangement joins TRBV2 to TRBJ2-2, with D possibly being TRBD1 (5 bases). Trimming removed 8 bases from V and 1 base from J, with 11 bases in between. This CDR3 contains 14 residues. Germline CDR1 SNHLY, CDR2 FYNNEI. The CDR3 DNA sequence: TGTGCCAGCCTCGAGCAGGGGAACACCGGGGAGCTGTTTTTT. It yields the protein CASLEQGNTGELFF.

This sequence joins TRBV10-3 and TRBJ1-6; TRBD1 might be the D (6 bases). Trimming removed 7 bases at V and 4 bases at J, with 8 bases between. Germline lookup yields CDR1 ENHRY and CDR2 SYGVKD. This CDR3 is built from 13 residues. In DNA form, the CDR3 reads TGTGCCATCAAAGGGGGTTATAATTCACCCCTCCACTTT. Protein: CAIKGGYNSPLHF.

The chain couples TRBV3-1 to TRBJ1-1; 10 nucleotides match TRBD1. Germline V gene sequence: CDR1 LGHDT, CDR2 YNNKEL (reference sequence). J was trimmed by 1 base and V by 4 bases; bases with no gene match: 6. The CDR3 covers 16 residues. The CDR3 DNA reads TGTGCCAGCAGCCCCGCGGGACAGGGGTCGAACACTGAAGCTTTCTTT. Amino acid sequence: CASSPAGQGSNTEAFF.

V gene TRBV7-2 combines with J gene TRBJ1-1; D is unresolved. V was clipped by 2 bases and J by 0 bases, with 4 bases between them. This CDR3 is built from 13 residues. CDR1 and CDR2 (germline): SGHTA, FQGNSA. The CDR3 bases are TGTACCAGCAGCTTATTCATGAACACTGAAGCTTTCTTT. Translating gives CTSSLFMNTEAFF.

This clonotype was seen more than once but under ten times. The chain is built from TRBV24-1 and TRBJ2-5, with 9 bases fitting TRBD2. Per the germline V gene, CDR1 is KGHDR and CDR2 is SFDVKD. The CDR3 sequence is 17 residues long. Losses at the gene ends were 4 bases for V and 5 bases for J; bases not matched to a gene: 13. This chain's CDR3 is CATSDQTEREVWETQYF. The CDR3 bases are TGTGCCACCAGTGACCAGACTGAGCGGGAGGTTTGGGAGACCCAGTACTTC.

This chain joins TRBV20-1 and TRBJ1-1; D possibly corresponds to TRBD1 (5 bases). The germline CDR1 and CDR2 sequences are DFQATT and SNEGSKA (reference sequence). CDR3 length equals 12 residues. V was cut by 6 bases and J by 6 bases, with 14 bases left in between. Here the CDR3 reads CSASSGVPEAFF. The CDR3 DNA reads TGCAGTGCGTCCTCGGGGGTCCCTGAAGCTTTCTTT.

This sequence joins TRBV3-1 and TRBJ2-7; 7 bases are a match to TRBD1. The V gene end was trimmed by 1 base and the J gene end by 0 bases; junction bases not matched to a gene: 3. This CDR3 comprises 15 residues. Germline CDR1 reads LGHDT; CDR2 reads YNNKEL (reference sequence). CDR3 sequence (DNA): TGTGCCAGCAGCCAAGCGCCAGGGGGCTCCTACGAGCAGTACTTC. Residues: CASSQAPGGSYEQYF.

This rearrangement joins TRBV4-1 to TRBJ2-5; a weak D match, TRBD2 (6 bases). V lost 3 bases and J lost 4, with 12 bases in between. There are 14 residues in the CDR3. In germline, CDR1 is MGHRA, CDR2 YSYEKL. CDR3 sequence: CASSHPGGVETQYF. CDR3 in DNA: TGCGCCAGCAGCCACCCAGGAGGGGTAGAGACCCAGTACTTC.

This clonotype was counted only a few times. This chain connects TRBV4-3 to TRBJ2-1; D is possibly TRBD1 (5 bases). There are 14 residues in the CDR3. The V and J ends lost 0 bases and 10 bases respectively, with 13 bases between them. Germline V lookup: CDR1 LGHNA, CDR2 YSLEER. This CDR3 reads CASSQDYQGLEQFF. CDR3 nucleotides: TGCGCCAGCAGCCAAGATTATCAGGGATTGGAGCAGTTCTTC.